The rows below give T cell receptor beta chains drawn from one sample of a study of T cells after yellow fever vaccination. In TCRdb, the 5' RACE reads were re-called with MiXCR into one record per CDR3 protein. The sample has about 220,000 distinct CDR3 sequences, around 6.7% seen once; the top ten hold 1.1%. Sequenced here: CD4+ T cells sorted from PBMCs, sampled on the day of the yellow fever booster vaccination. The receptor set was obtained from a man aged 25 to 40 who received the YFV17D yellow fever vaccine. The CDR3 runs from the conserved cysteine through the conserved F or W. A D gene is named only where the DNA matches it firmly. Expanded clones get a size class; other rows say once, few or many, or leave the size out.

cdr3_aa: CVSRPEERARVGTEAFF
cdr3_nt: TGTGTCAGCAGACCCGAGGAGAGGGCGCGGGTTGGCACTGAAGCTTTCTTT
clone_size: NA
v_call: TRBV23-1
j_call: TRBJ1-1
d_call: NA
cdr3_length: 17

cdr3_aa: CASSQWDTKTSEQYF
cdr3_nt: TGTGCCAGCAGCCAATGGGACACGAAAACATCCGAGCAGTACTTC
clone_size: many
v_call: TRBV14
j_call: TRBJ2-7
d_call: NA
cdr3_length: 15

cdr3_aa: CASSSRGADGSGANVLTF
cdr3_nt: TGTGCCAGCAGCTCCAGGGGCGCGGATGGCTCTGGGGCCAACGTCCTGACTTTC
clone_size: few
v_call: TRBV11-2
j_call: TRBJ2-6
d_call: NA
cdr3_length: 18

cdr3_aa: CSASDRAKGNTEAFF
cdr3_nt: TGCAGTGCTAGCGACAGGGCCAAGGGGAACACTGAAGCTTTCTTT
clone_size: many
v_call: TRBV20-1
j_call: TRBJ1-1
d_call: TRBD1
cdr3_length: 15

cdr3_aa: CSAAKTGTSGRAGSDEQFF
cdr3_nt: TGCAGTGCTGCGAAAACAGGGACTAGCGGGAGGGCCGGGTCGGATGAGCAGTTCTTC
clone_size: NA
v_call: TRBV20-1
j_call: TRBJ2-1
d_call: TRBD2
cdr3_length: 19

cdr3_aa: CASSPGTVNTEAFF
cdr3_nt: TGTGCCAGCAGCCCCGGGACGGTGAACACTGAAGCTTTCTTT
clone_size: many
v_call: TRBV11-2
j_call: TRBJ1-1
d_call: NA
cdr3_length: 14

cdr3_aa: CASSLNPGAGEQFF
cdr3_nt: TGCGCCAGCAGCTTAAACCCGGGGGCGGGGGAGCAGTTCTTC
clone_size: NA
v_call: TRBV5-1
j_call: TRBJ2-1
d_call: NA
cdr3_length: 14

cdr3_aa: CASSPNPGQGGSPLHF
cdr3_nt: TGTGCCAGCAGCCCCAACCCGGGACAGGGTGGATCACCCCTCCACTTT
clone_size: few
v_call: TRBV7-2
j_call: TRBJ1-6
d_call: TRBD1
cdr3_length: 16

cdr3_aa: CASSLAGGGNPHF
cdr3_nt: TGTGCCAGCAGCTTAGCGGGAGGGGGGAACCCACACTTC
clone_size: NA
v_call: TRBV7-9
j_call: TRBJ2-4
d_call: NA
cdr3_length: 13

cdr3_aa: CASSQDQRAGVHEQYF
cdr3_nt: TGCGCCAGCAGCCAAGATCAGAGAGCGGGAGTCCACGAGCAGTACTTC
clone_size: few
v_call: TRBV4-3
j_call: TRBJ2-7
d_call: TRBD2
cdr3_length: 16